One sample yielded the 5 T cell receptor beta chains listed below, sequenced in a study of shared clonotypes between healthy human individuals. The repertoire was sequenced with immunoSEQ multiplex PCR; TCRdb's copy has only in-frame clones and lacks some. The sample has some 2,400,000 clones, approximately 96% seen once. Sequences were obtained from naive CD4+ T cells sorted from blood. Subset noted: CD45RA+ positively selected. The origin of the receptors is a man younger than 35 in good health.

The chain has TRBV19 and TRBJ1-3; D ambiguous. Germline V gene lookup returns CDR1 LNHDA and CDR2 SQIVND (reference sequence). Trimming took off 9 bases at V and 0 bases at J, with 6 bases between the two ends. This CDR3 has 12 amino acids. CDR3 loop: CARTVSGNTIYF. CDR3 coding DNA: TGTGCCAGAACAGTCTCTGGAAACACCATATATTTT.

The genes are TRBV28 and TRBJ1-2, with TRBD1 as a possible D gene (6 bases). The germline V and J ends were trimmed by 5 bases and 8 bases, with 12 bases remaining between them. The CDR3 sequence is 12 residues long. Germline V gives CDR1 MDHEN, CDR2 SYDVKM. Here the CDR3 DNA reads TGTGCCAGCAGTCAACAGGGTTTAGGCTACACCTTC. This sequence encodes CASSQQGLGYTF.

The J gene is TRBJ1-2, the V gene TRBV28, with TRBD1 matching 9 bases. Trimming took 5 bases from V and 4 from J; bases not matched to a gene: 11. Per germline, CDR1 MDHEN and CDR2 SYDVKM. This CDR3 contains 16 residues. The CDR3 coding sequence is TGTGCCAGCAGTCCTTCGGACAGGGGAGGGCTCTATGGCTACACCTTC. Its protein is CASSPSDRGGLYGYTF.

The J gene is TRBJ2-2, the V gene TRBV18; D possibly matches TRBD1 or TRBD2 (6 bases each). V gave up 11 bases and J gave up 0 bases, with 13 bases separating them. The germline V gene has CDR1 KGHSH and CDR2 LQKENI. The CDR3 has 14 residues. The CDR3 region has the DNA TGTGCCGGAGGAGGGGGTACGAACACCGGGGAGCTGTTTTTT. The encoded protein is CAGGGGTNTGELFF. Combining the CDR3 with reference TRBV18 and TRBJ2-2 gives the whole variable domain NAGVMQNPRHLVRRRGQEARLRCSPMKGHSHVYWYRQLPEEGLKFMVYLQKENIIDESGMPKERFSAEFPKEGPSILRIQQVVRGDSAAYFCAGGGGTNTGELFFGEGSRLTVL.

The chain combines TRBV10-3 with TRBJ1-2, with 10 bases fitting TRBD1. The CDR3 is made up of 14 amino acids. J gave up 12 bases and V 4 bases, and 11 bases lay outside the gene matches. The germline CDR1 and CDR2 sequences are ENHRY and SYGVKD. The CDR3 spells CAISGAGQGKIDTF. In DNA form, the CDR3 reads TGTGCCATCAGTGGTGCGGGACAGGGGAAGATCGACACCTTC.